This T cell receptor beta chain comes out of a study of memory CD4+ T cells and cytomegalovirus serostatus. Single viable CD3+CD4+CD8-CD45RO+ cells were sorted as the memory CD4+ T cells. Assay used: immunoSEQ multiplex PCR; TCRdb lists only in-frame clones, some missing. In the table there are roughly 50,000 clones, around 80% of which are singletons. The germline CDR1 and CDR2 sequences are SGHVS and FNYEAQ. Between the trimmed V and J ends, which lost 1 base and 4 bases, there was a span of 11 bases. This CDR3 has 15 residues. Material: memory CD4+ T cells from blood. This sequence originates from an adult in good health and CMV-seronegative. V gene TRBV7-6 combines with J gene TRBJ1-5; D not resolved. Written as DNA, the CDR3 is TGTGCCAGCAGCTTAGGGTCGGCAGCTAATCAGCCCCAGCATTTT. Its protein product is CASSLGSAANQPQHF.